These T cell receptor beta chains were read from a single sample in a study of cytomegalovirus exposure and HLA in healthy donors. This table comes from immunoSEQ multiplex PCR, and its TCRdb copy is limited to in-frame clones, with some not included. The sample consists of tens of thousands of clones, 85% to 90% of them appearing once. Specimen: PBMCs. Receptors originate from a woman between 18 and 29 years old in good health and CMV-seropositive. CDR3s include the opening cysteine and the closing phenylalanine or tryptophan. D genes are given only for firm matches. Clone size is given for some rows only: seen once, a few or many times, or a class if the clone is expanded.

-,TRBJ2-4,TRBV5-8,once,CASSPRAKLAKNIQYF,TGTGCCAGCAGCCCGAGGGCAAAGTTAGCCAAAAACATTCAGTACTTC
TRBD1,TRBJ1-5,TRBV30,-,CAWRTGGGGQPQHF,TGTGCCTGGAGAACAGGGGGCGGGGGTCAGCCCCAGCATTTT
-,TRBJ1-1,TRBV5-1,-,CASSSNTLGQQNTEAFF,TGCGCCAGCAGCTCAAACACGTTGGGCCAGCAGAACACTGAAGCTTTCTTT
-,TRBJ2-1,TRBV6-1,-,CASSEGQLEINEQFF,TGTGCCAGCAGTGAAGGACAGCTCGAAATCAATGAGCAGTTCTTC
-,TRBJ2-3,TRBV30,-,CAWSVAARAADTQYF,TGTGCCTGGAGTGTAGCGGCGAGGGCTGCAGATACGCAGTATTTT
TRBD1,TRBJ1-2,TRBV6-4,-,CASSPGTGSRGYTF,TGTGCCAGCAGTCCCGGGACAGGGTCTCGTGGCTACACCTTC
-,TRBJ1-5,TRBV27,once,CAAGGWQGLQPQHF,TGTGCCGCTGGAGGGTGGCAGGGCCTTCAGCCCCAGCATTTT
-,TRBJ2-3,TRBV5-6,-,CASSASDTQYF,TGTGCCAGCAGCGCGTCAGATACGCAGTATTTT
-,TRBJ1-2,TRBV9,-,CASKRTGSGYTF,TGTGCCAGCAAACGAACGGGGAGTGGCTACACCTTC
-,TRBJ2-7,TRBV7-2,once,CASSSGAGEQYF,TGTGCCAGCAGTTCAGGGGCCGGAGAGCAGTACTTC
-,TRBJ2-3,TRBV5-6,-,CASSFRADTQYF,TGTGCCAGCAGCTTCAGGGCTGATACGCAGTATTTT
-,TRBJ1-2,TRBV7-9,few,CASIDGGRVYGYTF,TGTGCCAGCATCGACGGGGGGCGCGTCTATGGCTACACCTTC
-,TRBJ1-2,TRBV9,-,CASSVEVQGRYGYTF,TGTGCCAGCAGCGTAGAGGTTCAGGGAAGATATGGCTACACCTTC
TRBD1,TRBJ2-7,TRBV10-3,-,CAISKTGTYEQYF,TGTGCCATCAGCAAGACAGGGACCTACGAGCAGTACTTC
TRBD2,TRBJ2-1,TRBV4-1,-,CASSQGGTSGFYNEQFF,TGCGCCAGCAGCCAGGGGGGGACTAGCGGATTTTACAATGAGCAGTTCTTC
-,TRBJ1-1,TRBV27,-,CASSRYGGGVNTEAFF,TGTGCCAGCAGCCGTTACGGGGGGGGTGTGAACACTGAAGCTTTCTTT
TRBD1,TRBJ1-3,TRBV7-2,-,CASSWDRGYGNTIYF,TGTGCCAGCAGTTGGGACAGGGGGTACGGAAACACCATATATTTT
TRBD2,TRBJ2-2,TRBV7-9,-,CASSRGTSGLTGELFF,TGTGCCAGCAGCCGAGGGACTAGCGGATTAACCGGGGAGCTGTTTTTT
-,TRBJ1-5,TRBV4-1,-,CASSQVRGSNQPQHF,TGCGCCAGCAGCCAAGTCCGGGGTAGCAATCAGCCCCAGCATTTT
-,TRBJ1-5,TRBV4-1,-,CASSQVSVDQPQHF,TGCGCCAGCAGCCAAGTGTCCGTAGATCAGCCCCAGCATTTT
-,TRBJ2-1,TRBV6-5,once,CASSYSGGRRYNEQFF,TGTGCCAGCAGTTACTCAGGAGGGCGCAGGTACAATGAGCAGTTCTTC
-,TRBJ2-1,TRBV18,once,CASSPRPGEGSYNEQFF,TGTGCCAGCTCACCACGGCCAGGAGAGGGTTCCTACAATGAGCAGTTCTTC
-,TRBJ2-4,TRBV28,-,CASSSRPGNIQYF,TGTGCCAGCAGTTCCCGCCCGGGAAACATTCAGTACTTC
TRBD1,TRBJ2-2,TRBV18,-,CASSSPGQETGELFF,TGTGCCAGCTCGTCACCGGGACAGGAAACCGGGGAGCTGTTTTTT
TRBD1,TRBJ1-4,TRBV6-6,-,CASSFPTGTEYEKLFF,TGTGCCAGCAGTTTCCCAACCGGGACAGAATACGAAAAACTGTTTTTT
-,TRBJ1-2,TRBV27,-,CASSGGGYGYTF,TGTGCCAGCTCGGGGGGCGGCTATGGCTACACCTTC